This TCR beta chain was captured by sequencing in a study of T-cell memory formation after mild COVID-19. At the level of the study: TCR clusters largely stayed donor specific. General study findings and limits: CD4+ clones that contracted lay mainly in CM and EM; CD8+ ones lay in EMRA.

V was clipped by 4 bases and J by 1 base; unmatched bases: 9. CDR1 and CDR2 (germline): SGHDT, YYEEEE. This CDR3 comprises 16 residues. On this clonotype: Its antigen is currently unknown.

The TCR alpha and TCR beta cDNA libraries, bearing sample barcodes and UMIs, were generated by 5'RACE using constant-segment primers. From the 5' RACE reads, TCRdb called clonotypes with MiXCR, one entry per CDR3 protein. The table lists a few hundred thousand distinct CDR3 sequences, more than 20% of them singletons. Input material: PBMCs or a T cell subset sorted from them (not recorded which). The clonotype was recovered from a man in his late teens or twenties who had mild COVID-19 (a few samples of this study predate the infection). Cell type and time point are not known. The chain combines TRBV5-6 with TRBJ1-2; 8 positions agree with TRBD1. DNA of the CDR3: TGTGCCAGCAGCGCCCCGGGACAGGCGATTAACTATGGCTACACCTTC. This sequence encodes CASSAPGQAINYGYTF. Full variable domain (missing parts from reference TRBV5-6 and TRBJ1-2): DAGVTQSPTHLIKTRGQQVTLRCSPKSGHDTVSWYQQALGQGPQFIFQYYEEEERQRGNFPDRFSGHQFPNYSSELNVNALLLGDSALYLCASSAPGQAINYGYTFGSGTRLTVV.